A single sample gave rise to the 26 T cell receptor beta chains below, sequenced in a study of blood T cell repertoires in COVID-19. Assay: immunoSEQ multiplex PCR; the TCRdb copy retains only in-frame clones and omits some. In the table there are about 260,000 clones, around nine tenths of which are singletons. The sample consisted of peripheral blood. The receptors shown here come from a woman aged 65 to 85 with COVID-19, enrolled during active disease.

This clone was seen a single time. The CDR3 nucleotides are TGTGCCACCAGCGGAGCTTATCAGAGGGCCCAGCATTTT. Its translation: CATSGAYQRAQHF. This chain links TRBV15 with TRBJ1-5; D uncertain. From germline, CDR1 is LNHNV and CDR2 YYDKDF (reference sequence). V shed 5 bases and J shed 11 bases, with 16 bases lying between them. This CDR3 region has 13 residues.

The chain couples TRBV19 to TRBJ1-2; perhaps TRBD1 as D (5 bases). The CDR3 has 14 amino acids. Germline-derived CDR1 and CDR2 are LNHDA and SQIVND (reference sequence). V was trimmed by 5 bases and J by 2 bases, leaving 12 bases between them. The CDR3 sequence is CASSPATVNYGYTF. CDR3 sequence (DNA): TGTGCCAGTAGTCCCGCGACAGTCAACTATGGCTACACCTTC.

V gene TRBV30 combines with J gene TRBJ2-3; 14 bases line up with TRBD2. The germline V gene has CDR1 GTSNPN and CDR2 SVGIG (reference sequence). V gave up 2 bases and J gave up 7 bases; unmatched junction bases: 14. This CDR3 comprises 18 residues. Here the CDR3 reads CAWSWTTSGRAPPHTQYF. CDR3 bases: TGTGCCTGGAGTTGGACGACTAGCGGGAGGGCCCCCCCGCATACGCAGTATTTT.

A few counts support this clone. This chain uses TRBV2 with TRBJ2-1; D gene uncertain. Germline CDR1 reads SNHLY; CDR2 reads FYNNEI. V dropped 1 base and J dropped 6 bases, with 13 bases sitting between them. CDR3 length: 15 residues. The CDR3 nucleotides read TGTGCCAGCAGTGAAGGCTACCACCTAGGCAATGAGCAGTTCTTC. Its translation is CASSEGYHLGNEQFF.

V and J are TRBV5-1 and TRBJ1-1, with no clear D. The CDR3 is 13 residues long. Germline V gives CDR1 SGHRS, CDR2 YFSETQ. Trimming removed 2 bases at V and 1 base at J, with 6 bases between. The CDR3 sequence: CASSLTANTEAFF. The CDR3 DNA sequence: TGCGCCAGCAGCTTAACAGCGAACACTGAAGCTTTCTTT.

This chain uses TRBV25-1 with TRBJ1-6; D is undetermined. CDR1 is MGHDK, CDR2 SYGVNS, per germline. The CDR3 extends over 15 amino acids. Trimming shortened V by 2 bases and J by 11 bases, and 16 bases separated the two germline ends. DNA of the CDR3: TGTGCCAGCAGTGAACCTGGGAGGGAAGGTACACCCCTCCACTTT. Translating gives CASSEPGREGTPLHF.

V usage is TRBV20-1 and J usage is TRBJ2-7, with a possible D match to TRBD2 (6 bases). This CDR3 is 11 amino acids long. Per germline, CDR1 DFQATT and CDR2 SNEGSKA (reference sequence). Trimming cost V 3 bases and J 8 bases, with 11 bases left between them. As DNA, the CDR3 is TGCAGTGCTAGCTGGACTACTCAGCAGTACTTC. Protein sequence: CSASWTTQQYF.

This chain links TRBV4-1 with TRBJ1-6; D remains ambiguous. CDR1 is MGHRA, CDR2 YSYEKL, per germline. The CDR3 consists of 17 residues. V lost 0 bases, J lost 0 bases, and 9 bases lay in between. CDR3 loop: CASSQDPLSSYNSPLHF. For the CDR3, the DNA is TGCGCCAGCAGCCAAGATCCCCTTAGCTCCTATAATTCACCCCTCCACTTT.

The V and J genes are TRBV27 and TRBJ1-4; the D gene is possibly TRBD1 (6 bases). The CDR3 loop spans 17 amino acids. The V and J ends lost 6 bases and 3 bases respectively, with 20 bases between them. Germline lookup yields CDR1 MNHEY and CDR2 SMNVEV (reference sequence). The DNA for the CDR3 is TGTGCCAGCAGCTACATAGGGGGGGTCCGGGCTAATGAAAAACTGTTTTTT. This encodes CASSYIGGVRANEKLFF.

The rearrangement joins TRBV11-3 to TRBJ2-7; 10 bases align to TRBD1. There are 15 residues in the CDR3. V was pared by 5 bases and J by 6 bases, with 10 bases of the junction left unmatched. Germline CDR1 reads SGHNT; CDR2 reads YENEEA. CDR3 nucleotide sequence: TGTGCCAGCAGCCGCGGGGGGACAGGGGTTCTCGAGCAGTACTTC. Its protein product is CASSRGGTGVLEQYF.

The CDR3 region has the DNA TGTGCCAGCAGGACAGGGGGCATGGATGAAAAACTGTTTTTT. Translated: CASRTGGMDEKLFF. The rearrangement uses TRBV6-5 and TRBJ1-4; 10 positions match TRBD1. The CDR3 has 14 residues. The V segment lost 6 bases and the J segment 6 bases; nucleotides outside the gene matches: 4. The germline gives CDR1 MNHEY, CDR2 SVGAGI.

The chain recombines TRBV5-4 with TRBJ2-7; D perhaps matches TRBD1 (6 bases). CDR1 SGHNT and CDR2 YYREEE come from the germline V gene (reference sequence). With 1 base removed from V and 4 bases from J, the gap between germline ends came to 6 bases. This CDR3 comprises 12 residues. The CDR3, as DNA: TGTGCCAGCAGCTTGACAGGGTACGAGCAGTACTTC. Amino acids: CASSLTGYEQYF.

The rearrangement links TRBV19 to TRBJ2-6; the D is unclear. The V gene's germline CDR1 is LNHDA and CDR2 SQIVND (reference sequence). Trimming left V 8 bases short and J 0 bases short, with 11 bases between. This CDR3 is built from 15 residues. The CDR3 sequence is CASANRLSGANVLTF. As DNA, the CDR3 is TGTGCCAGTGCGAACCGCCTCTCTGGGGCCAACGTCCTGACTTTC.

The chain has TRBV10-3 and TRBJ1-1; the match to TRBD1 covers 9 bases. Germline CDR1 reads ENHRY; CDR2 reads SYGVKD. With V trimmed by 2 bases and J by 4 bases, 8 bases remained unmatched. The CDR3 runs 16 residues. The CDR3 loop reads CAISERRGTGTTEAFF. The CDR3 nucleotides are TGTGCCATCAGTGAGCGACGGGGGACAGGGACCACTGAAGCTTTCTTT.

The chain employs TRBV28 and TRBJ2-1, with 15 bases that match TRBD2. The CDR3 has 15 amino acids. J gave up 10 bases and V 5 bases, and 6 bases lay outside the gene matches. Germline-derived CDR1 and CDR2 are MDHEN and SYDVKM. The CDR3 DNA follows: TGTGCCAGCAGTGGACTAGCGGGAGGGGCCAGGGAGCAGTTCTTC. Its translation is CASSGLAGGAREQFF.

The rearrangement joins TRBV29-1 to TRBJ2-1; TRBD1 is a possible D gene (6 bases). CDR1 is SQVTM, CDR2 ANQGSEA, per germline. V was shortened by 7 bases and J by 3 bases, with 13 bases between the two germline ends. The CDR3 has 13 residues. CDR3 protein: CSASGTIYNEQFF. As DNA, the CDR3 is TGCAGCGCCTCCGGGACAATCTACAATGAGCAGTTCTTC.

The rearrangement uses TRBV7-2 and TRBJ1-2; TRBD1 matches 8 bases. The length of the CDR3 is 13 residues. The V gene end was trimmed by 7 bases and the J gene end by 6 bases; junction bases not matched to a gene: 7. Germline CDR1 and CDR2: SGHTA and FQGNSA. For the CDR3, the DNA is TGTGCCAGCACCAAGCAGGGGGCTGATGGCTACACCTTC. Translated, it gives CASTKQGADGYTF.

The V gene is TRBV7-8, the J gene TRBJ2-3; D possibly corresponds to TRBD2 (6 bases). Trimming left V 3 bases short and J 1 base short, with 14 bases between. The germline V gene encodes CDR1 SGHVS and CDR2 FQNEAQ. CDR3 size: 16 residues. CDR3 nucleotide sequence: TGTGCCAGCAGCTTTGGGGGAGGTGTTGGCACAGATACGCAGTATTTT. Translated, it gives CASSFGGGVGTDTQYF.

The CDR3 here is CASSQEGGDYGYTF. CDR3 DNA: TGTGCCAGCAGCCAAGAGGGGGGTGACTATGGCTACACCTTC. The rearrangement links TRBV4-2 to TRBJ1-2, with D tentatively TRBD1 (5 bases). V gave up 0 bases and J gave up 3 bases, with 8 bases separating them. The CDR3 totals 14 residues. Per the germline V gene, CDR1 is LGHNA and CDR2 is YNFKEQ.

This clone was recorded only once. J is TRBJ1-1 and V is TRBV7-3; the match to TRBD1 covers 7 bases. This CDR3 is built from 14 residues. V was clipped by 5 bases and J by 1 base; unmatched bases: 4. CDR1 and CDR2 (germline): SGHTA, FQGTGA. The CDR3 DNA follows: TGTGCCAGCAGCGAAGGGACAGCGAACACTGAAGCTTTCTTT. Translation gives CASSEGTANTEAFF.

The genes are TRBV28 and TRBJ1-5; a weak D match, TRBD1 (5 bases). V shed 1 base and J shed 5 bases, with 12 bases lying between them. This CDR3 region has 15 residues. Looked up from germline, CDR1 is MDHEN and CDR2 is SYDVKM. The CDR3 DNA is TGTGCCAGCAGTTTATATCAGGGAACCCATCAGCCCCAGCATTTT. As protein: CASSLYQGTHQPQHF.

This clone was seen a few times. V and J are TRBV19 and TRBJ2-1; 10 bases fit TRBD2. Germline assignment: CDR1 LNHDA and CDR2 SQIVND (reference sequence). V shed 5 bases, J shed 2 bases, and the junction held 6 bases outside the gene matches. The CDR3 sequence is 16 residues long. Here the CDR3 reads CASSLASGSPYNEQFF. CDR3 coding DNA: TGTGCCAGTAGTCTTGCTAGCGGGAGTCCCTACAATGAGCAGTTCTTC.

This sequence joins TRBV19 and TRBJ2-4; perhaps TRBD2 as D (6 bases). Per the germline V gene, CDR1 is LNHDA and CDR2 is SQIVND (reference sequence). The CDR3 totals 15 residues. Trimming left V 5 bases short and J 8 bases short, with 19 bases between. The CDR3 DNA is TGTGCCAGTAGTCCAAGGCGGGGTCTGGCTGACATTCAGTACTTC. It yields the protein CASSPRRGLADIQYF.

This clone appeared once. CDR3 DNA: TGTGCCAGCAGTTTACGGCGGTTCGTTGTCTCGGACACTGAAGCTTTCTTT. Translating gives CASSLRRFVVSDTEAFF. The chain is built from TRBV6-2 or TRBV6-3 and TRBJ1-1; no clear D gene. Germline assignment: CDR1 MNHEY and CDR2 SVGEGT. V was trimmed by 4 bases and J by 3 bases, leaving 21 bases between them. The CDR3 is 17 amino acids.

The chain couples TRBV9 to TRBJ1-1; TRBD1 aligns across 11 bases. Germline V gene lookup returns CDR1 SGDLS and CDR2 YYNGEE. V was pared by 9 bases and J by 6 bases, with 4 bases of the junction left unmatched. The CDR3 consists of 12 residues. This CDR3 is CATEGQGAEAFF. CDR3 bases: TGTGCCACCGAGGGACAGGGGGCTGAAGCTTTCTTT.

The rearrangement joins TRBV5-5 to TRBJ1-2, with 7 positions matching TRBD1. This CDR3 contains 15 residues. The V and J ends lost 5 bases and 0 bases, in that order; junction bases with no gene match: 7. Germline CDR1 SGHKS, CDR2 YYEKEE (reference sequence). DNA of the CDR3: TGTGCCAGCAGGCGGGACAGCAACACTAACTATGGCTACACCTTC. The encoded protein is CASRRDSNTNYGYTF. The entire variable domain, with the rest obtained from reference TRBV5-5 and TRBJ1-2, is as follows: DAGVTQSPTHLIKTRGQQVTLRCSPISGHKSVSWYQQVLGQGPQFIFQYYEKEERGRGNFPDRFSARQFPNYSSELNVNALLLGDSALYLCASRRDSNTNYGYTFGSGTRLTVV.